These T cell receptor beta chains were read from a single sample in a study of shared clonotypes between healthy human individuals. The assay was immunoSEQ multiplex PCR, and TCRdb's table has in-frame clones only and misses some. Seen here are about 990,000 clones, around 78% observed once, and the top ten hold around 0.61%. Material for sequencing was memory CD4+ T cells from PBMCs. The receptors stem from a man between 18 and 29 years old in good health. Some clones in this sample may be carry-over from other donors' samples. Both conserved end residues are part of each CDR3. D genes are given only for firm matches. Where a row states a size, it is once, few, many or the class of an expanded clone; other rows omit it.

TRBJ2-3	-	-	TRBV9	TGTGCCAGCAGCGTGACTAGGGAGAGGGCAGATACGCAGTATTTT	CASSVTRERADTQYF
TRBJ2-7	-	-	TRBV6-5	TGTGCCAGCAGTTACCTGGGGAGAGACGAGCAGTACTTC	CASSYLGRDEQYF
TRBJ2-6	few	-	TRBV9	TGTGCCAGCAGCGTACAGGGCTCTGGGGCCAACGTCCTGACTTTC	CASSVQGSGANVLTF
TRBJ2-7	-	TRBD2	TRBV28	TGTGCCAGCAGTGAGACTAGCGGGTCATACGAGCAGTACTTC	CASSETSGSYEQYF
TRBJ1-2	-	-	TRBV5-4	TGTGCCAGCAGTACCAAGACTAACTATGGCTACACCTTC	CASSTKTNYGYTF
TRBJ2-3	-	-	TRBV15	TGTGCCACCAGGGGCCAAGGGACCCCAGATACGCAGTATTTT	CATRGQGTPDTQYF
TRBJ2-7	-	-	TRBV13	TGTGCCAGCAGCTTAGCCCCCAGGGGGGAGCACGAGCAGTACTTC	CASSLAPRGEHEQYF
TRBJ2-3	-	-	TRBV2	TGTGCCAGCGGAAGACAAAGCCTCAGCACAGATACGCAGTATTTT	CASGRQSLSTDTQYF
TRBJ2-1	-	TRBD1	TRBV6-5	TGTGCCAGCAGTTGGACAGGGGCCTTTTACAATGAGCAGTTCTTC	CASSWTGAFYNEQFF
TRBJ2-5	-	-	TRBV4-1	TGCGCCAGCAGCCAAGAAGGCGCGGGTATGGGAGAGACCCAGTACTTC	CASSQEGAGMGETQYF
TRBJ1-5	-	TRBD1	TRBV19	TGTGCCAGTAGAGACCGGGACAGGGACAATCAGCCCCAGCATTTT	CASRDRDRDNQPQHF
TRBJ2-1	-	TRBD1	TRBV19	TGTGCCAGTAATTCGCCGGGACAGGGTAGGCATGAGCAGTTCTTC	CASNSPGQGRHEQFF
TRBJ2-1	-	-	TRBV19	TGTGCCAGTAACGACGCGGGCCGAGCGACCAATGAGCAGTTCTTC	CASNDAGRATNEQFF
TRBJ2-1	-	-	TRBV5-1	TGCGCCAGCAGCTTGGCCGGGGTCTACAATGAGCAGTTCTTC	CASSLAGVYNEQFF
TRBJ1-2	-	-	TRBV5-1	TGCGCCAGCAGCTTGGAGAAGGGGGGAGGCTACACCTTC	CASSLEKGGGYTF
TRBJ2-2	-	TRBD1	TRBV5-1	TGCGCCAGCAGCTTGGAGCACAGGGGGCAAGGCGGGGAGCTGTTTTTT	CASSLEHRGQGGELFF
TRBJ1-4	-	-	TRBV28	TGTGCCACCCGGACGGAGGGTGCGTGGGATGAAAAACTGTTTTTT	CATRTEGAWDEKLFF
TRBJ2-2	-	-	TRBV5-6	TGTGCCAGCAGCTTGGTTCCGGGGTCGGCCGGGGAGCTGTTTTTT	CASSLVPGSAGELFF
TRBJ1-3	-	TRBD1	TRBV28	TGTGCCAGCAGTCTCGCATCTGACAGGGCTGGAAACACCATATATTTT	CASSLASDRAGNTIYF
TRBJ2-3	-	TRBD2	TRBV9	TGTGCCAGCAGCACTCGACTAGCACTAAGCACAGATACGCAGTATTTT	CASSTRLALSTDTQYF
TRBJ2-7	-	-	TRBV7-2	TGTGCCAGCAGCTCTAGCGCCTACGAGCAGTACTTC	CASSSSAYEQYF
TRBJ2-1	-	-	TRBV7-8	TGTGCCAGCAGCTCTCGTCGGGGATTCTACAATGAGCAGTTCTTC	CASSSRRGFYNEQFF
TRBJ1-1	-	TRBD1	TRBV19	TGTGCCAGTACCTTACAAGGGGGCGGCATGAACACTGAAGCTTTCTTT	CASTLQGGGMNTEAFF
TRBJ1-4	-	TRBD1	TRBV5-1	TGCGCCAGCAGCGTGGGACAGGCCCACTGGTCCGCGAATGAAAAACTGTTTTTT	CASSVGQAHWSANEKLFF
TRBJ2-1	-	TRBD2	TRBV27	TGTGCCAGCAGTTTTAGCGGGAGGGCCCCAAATGAGCAGTTCTTC	CASSFSGRAPNEQFF
TRBJ1-3	-	-	TRBV4-2	TGTGCCAGCAGCCAGGAGTCTGGAAACACCATATATTTT	CASSQESGNTIYF
TRBJ2-7	-	TRBD1	TRBV28	TGTGCCAGCAGGTCTCAGGGACAGGGGAACCCCTACGAGCAGTACTTC	CASRSQGQGNPYEQYF
TRBJ2-5	-	TRBD1	TRBV5-1	TGCGCCAGCAGCCCCGGGACAGCCTTACAAGAGACCCAGTACTTC	CASSPGTALQETQYF
TRBJ2-1	-	TRBD2	TRBV12-5	TGTGCTAGTGGTTTGCGACTAGCGGGGTTCGGGGGCAATGAGCAGTTCTTC	CASGLRLAGFGGNEQFF
TRBJ2-1	-	-	TRBV28	TGTGCCAGCAAGGTTGTGGCGAGCTCCTACAATGAGCAGTTCTTC	CASKVVASSYNEQFF
TRBJ1-3	few	TRBD1	TRBV28	TGTGCCAGCAGCCCGGGACAGGGTTACCTCTCGAGCTCTGGAAACACCATATATTTT	CASSPGQGYLSSSGNTIYF
TRBJ1-3	-	TRBD1	TRBV16	TGTGCCAGCAGAAGGGACAGGGCTGCTGGAAACACCATATATTTT	CASRRDRAAGNTIYF
TRBJ2-1	-	-	TRBV10-3	TGTGCCATCAGTGAGGGCTCTTCCTACAATGAGCAGTTCTTC	CAISEGSSYNEQFF
TRBJ1-3	-	TRBD1	TRBV5-4	TGTGCCAGCAGCTTGGGGGCAGGGGGCGACACCATATATTTT	CASSLGAGGDTIYF
TRBJ1-1	many	-	TRBV6-1	TGTGCCATCCTAAGGGCTGAAGCTTTCTTT	CAILRAEAFF
TRBJ2-7	-	-	TRBV11-2	TGTGCCAGCACCTCGACGGGGAGCTCCTACGAGCAGTACTTC	CASTSTGSSYEQYF
TRBJ2-5	once	-	TRBV19	TGTGCCAGTAGCGATATGGACCAAGAGACCCAGTACTTC	CASSDMDQETQYF
TRBJ1-5	-	TRBD1	TRBV6-1	TGTGCCAGCAGTGGGGACAGGGGCTTAGAGCCCCAGCATTTT	CASSGDRGLEPQHF
TRBJ2-3	-	-	TRBV10-3	TGTGCCATCAGTGATGGGGCGAAGGTCCCCACAGATACGCAGTATTTT	CAISDGAKVPTDTQYF
TRBJ2-7	-	TRBD1	TRBV19	TGTGCCAGTAGTATCCTTAACTCCGGGACAGGGCCCAACGAGCAGTACTTC	CASSILNSGTGPNEQYF
TRBJ1-2	-	-	TRBV5-1	TGCGCCAGCAGCTTGACCTCAGGGAACTATGGCTACACCTTC	CASSLTSGNYGYTF
TRBJ2-1	-	TRBD1	TRBV5-1	TGCGCCAGCAGCTTAACAGGGGGCTATGAGCAGTTCTTC	CASSLTGGYEQFF
TRBJ1-1	few	TRBD1	TRBV7-9	TGTGCCAGCAACCGACAACAGGGGGGCGAAGAAGCTTTCTTT	CASNRQQGGEEAFF
TRBJ2-5	-	-	TRBV28	TGTGCCAGCAGTTCAAGCGGACTCCAAGAGACCCAGTACTTC	CASSSSGLQETQYF
TRBJ1-5	-	-	TRBV15	TGTGCCACCAGCTCGCAGGGCGGTCAGCCCCAGCATTTT	CATSSQGGQPQHF
TRBJ1-2	-	TRBD1	TRBV25-1	TGTGCCAGCAGTATCACCGGGACAGCTAACTATGGCTACACCTTC	CASSITGTANYGYTF
TRBJ1-2	-	-	TRBV27	TGTGCCAGCAAGACCCGGGGGGCATTTGGCTACACCTTC	CASKTRGAFGYTF
TRBJ2-7	-	-	TRBV27	TGTGCCAGCAGTTTAATGGCAGGGTGGGGCGAGCAGTACTTC	CASSLMAGWGEQYF
TRBJ1-6	many	TRBD1	TRBV25-1	TGTGCCAGCAGTGGCGACAGGGGGCTTGGGTCCTATAATTCACCCCTCCACTTT	CASSGDRGLGSYNSPLHF
TRBJ2-1	-	-	TRBV5-1	TGCGCCAGCAGCTGGGGGGGCAACCTGGTCGGGCTTAATGAGCAGTTCTTC	CASSWGGNLVGLNEQFF
TRBJ2-3	-	-	TRBV6-5	TGTGCCAGTAAGCCGGGGGTAGGCACAGATACGCAGTATTTT	CASKPGVGTDTQYF
TRBJ1-2	-	-	TRBV7-8	TGTGCCAGCAGTTTAGGAGGGAGAGGGAACTATGGCTACACCTTC	CASSLGGRGNYGYTF
TRBJ2-4	-	TRBD1	TRBV19	TGTGCCAGTAGTACTTGGGACAGGGCTTCCAAAAACATTCAGTACTTC	CASSTWDRASKNIQYF
TRBJ2-2	-	-	TRBV6-6	TGTGCCAGCAGTTTAGGGTCCGGGGAGCTGTTTTTT	CASSLGSGELFF
TRBJ1-5	-	-	TRBV4-1	TGCGCCAGCAGCCAAGATATTAATCGCGCGAGGACAGGCAATCAGCCCCAGCATTTT	CASSQDINRARTGNQPQHF
TRBJ2-1	-	-	TRBV5-5	TGTGCCAGCAGCGGGGACGGGAGCTCCTACAATGAGCAGTTCTTC	CASSGDGSSYNEQFF
TRBJ1-2	-	TRBD1	TRBV28	TGTGCCACCCGAGGACAGGGGATTATTTATGGCTACACCTTC	CATRGQGIIYGYTF
TRBJ2-5	many	TRBD2	TRBV5-1	TGCGCCAGCAGCCTCAGCGGGAGGAACCAAGAGACCCAGTACTTC	CASSLSGRNQETQYF
TRBJ2-5	-	TRBD1	TRBV5-5	TGTGCCAGCAGTTTAGGACAGGGACAAGAGACCCAGTACTTC	CASSLGQGQETQYF
TRBJ1-5	-	-	TRBV19	TGTGCCAGCACCCGAGGACAGCCCCAGCATTTT	CASTRGQPQHF